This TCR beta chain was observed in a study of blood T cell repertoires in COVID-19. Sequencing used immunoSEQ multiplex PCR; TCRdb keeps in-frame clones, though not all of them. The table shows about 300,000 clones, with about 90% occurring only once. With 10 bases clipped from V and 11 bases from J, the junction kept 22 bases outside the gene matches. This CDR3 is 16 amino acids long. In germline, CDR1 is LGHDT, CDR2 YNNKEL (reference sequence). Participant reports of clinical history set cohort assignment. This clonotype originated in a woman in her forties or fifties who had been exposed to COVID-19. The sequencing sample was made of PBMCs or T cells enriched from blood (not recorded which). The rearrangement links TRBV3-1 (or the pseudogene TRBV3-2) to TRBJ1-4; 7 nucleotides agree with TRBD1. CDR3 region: CATRAPGTASMGKLFF. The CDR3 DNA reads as TGTGCCACTCGGGCCCCAGGGACAGCTAGTATGGGGAAACTGTTTTTT.